Listed here are 8 T cell receptor beta chains from one sample, sequenced in a study of T cells in Graves' hyperthyroidism and ophthalmopathy. What was amplified from RNA transcripts were TCR beta CDR3 regions. Researchers ran a first-round RT-PCR on the TCR CDR3 using the HTBI primer set. TCRdb reprocessed the multiplex PCR reads with MiXCR, giving one entry per CDR3 protein. The sample holds approximately 600,000 distinct CDR3 sequences; approximately 14% are singletons and the top ten take less than 6%. The specimen sequenced was blood. These receptors all stem from a woman in her twenties or thirties with Graves' hyperthyroidism that later progressed to Graves' ophthalmopathy.

To note about this clonotype: This may arise from a read error, as a much more abundant clone is one base away. The gene calls are TRBV27 and TRBJ2-5; unclear D gene. CDR1 and CDR2 from the germline V gene are MNHEY and SMNVEV (reference sequence). CDR3 length equals 12 residues. DNA of the CDR3: TGTGCCAGCAGACTGAACCAAGAGAGCCAGTACTTC. Translating it yields CASRLNQESQYF.

This clonotype was detected ten times or more. The CDR3, as DNA: TGTGCCAGCAGCTTAGGGGTTAACTATGGCTACACCTTC. It translates to CASSLGVNYGYTF. The chain links TRBV7-2 to TRBJ1-2; D is uncertain. Germline V gene data show CDR1 as SGHTA and CDR2 as FQGNSA. The CDR3 sequence is 13 residues long. Between the trimmed V and J ends, which lost 1 base and 1 base, there was a span of 4 bases.

The chain has TRBV12-3 or TRBV12-4 and TRBJ1-2, with unresolved D. This CDR3 region has 11 residues. Trimming pared 6 bases from V and 5 bases from J, leaving 7 bases between. The CDR3 protein is CASRLGYGYTF. Written as DNA, the CDR3 is TGTGCCAGCAGACTCGGGTATGGCTACACCTTC.

This clonotype showed up many times. The rearrangement joins TRBV7-8 to TRBJ2-7, with D possibly being TRBD2 (5 bases). V was shortened by 5 bases and J by 4 bases, with 15 bases between the two germline ends. The CDR3 loop spans 14 amino acids. Germline V lookup: CDR1 SGHVS, CDR2 FQNEAQ. CDR3: CASSLEVSGYEQYF. CDR3 bases: TGTGCCAGCAGCCTCGAGGTCAGCGGATACGAGCAGTACTTC.

This clonotype was counted only a few times. The gene calls are TRBV28 and TRBJ2-7, with TRBD1 matching over 8 bases. Trimming took 6 bases from V and 3 from J; bases not matched to a gene: 10. Germline assignment: CDR1 MDHEN and CDR2 SYDVKM. The CDR3 sequence is 15 residues long. CDR3 coding DNA: TGTGCCAGCAGCCCATCCGGGACAGGACACTACGAGCAGTACTTC. This translates into CASSPSGTGHYEQYF.

In this sample, this clonotype turned up many times. The chain couples TRBV24-1 to TRBJ2-3; D is possibly TRBD2 (6 bases). V shed 2 bases and J shed 2 bases, with 13 bases lying between them. Germline CDR1 KGHDR, CDR2 SFDVKD. CDR3 length: 16 amino acids. The CDR3 bases are TGTGCCACCAGTGATTCGGGTAGCGGATACACAGATACGCAGTATTTT. Protein: CATSDSGSGYTDTQYF.

In this sample, this clonotype turned up many times. The chain uses TRBV6-1 and TRBJ2-7, with D possibly called TRBD1 or TRBD2 (5 bases each). The V end lost 6 bases, the J end lost 2 bases, and 17 bases lay between the germline ends. This CDR3 spans 15 amino acids. The germline CDR1 and CDR2 sequences are MNHNS and SASEGT. DNA of the CDR3: TGTGCCAGCAGCTACGGGGCGTTTTTCACCTACGAGCAGTACTTC. This sequence encodes CASSYGAFFTYEQYF.

This clonotype was detected only a few times. V usage is TRBV30 and J usage is TRBJ1-4; D possibly corresponds to TRBD1 (5 bases). The CDR3 extends over 14 amino acids. Trimming removed 0 bases from V and 7 bases from J, with 12 bases in between. Germline values: CDR1 GTSNPN, CDR2 SVGIG (reference sequence). The CDR3 here is CAWSVPGISEKLFF. CDR3 in DNA: TGTGCCTGGAGTGTCCCAGGGATAAGTGAAAAACTGTTTTTT.